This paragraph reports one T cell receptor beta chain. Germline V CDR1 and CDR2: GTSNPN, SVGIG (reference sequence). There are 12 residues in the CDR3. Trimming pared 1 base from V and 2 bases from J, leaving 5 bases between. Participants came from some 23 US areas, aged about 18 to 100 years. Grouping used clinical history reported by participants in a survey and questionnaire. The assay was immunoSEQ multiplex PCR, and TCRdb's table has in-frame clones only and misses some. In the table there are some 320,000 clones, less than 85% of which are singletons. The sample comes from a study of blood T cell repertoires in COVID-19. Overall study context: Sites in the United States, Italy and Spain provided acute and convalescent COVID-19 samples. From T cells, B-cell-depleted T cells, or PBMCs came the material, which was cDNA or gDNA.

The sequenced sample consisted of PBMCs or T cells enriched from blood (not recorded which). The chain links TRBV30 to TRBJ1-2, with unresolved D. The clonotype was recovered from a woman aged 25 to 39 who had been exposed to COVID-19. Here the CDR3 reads CAWSDSNYGYTF. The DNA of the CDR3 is TGTGCCTGGAGTGACAGCAACTATGGCTACACCTTC.